The present TCR beta chain was sequenced within a study of T cells after yellow fever vaccination. Study-level findings and limits: Some clonotypes were seen in both the CD4 and the CD8 compartments. These made up a small share and likely arose from convergent recombination. Booster samples showed a return of most primary-vaccination clones (under 98% CD4, 88% CD8).

A note on this clonotype: As yet, its antigen is unknown.

TCRdb analysed the 5' RACE reads with MiXCR anew, one entry per CDR3 protein. The table shows some 320,000 distinct CDR3 sequences, with 8.7% occurring only once. The CDR3 is 12 residues long. V was clipped by 6 bases and J by 10 bases; unmatched bases: 8. CDR1 is MNHEY, CDR2 SVGAGI, per germline. The source of this sequence is a man aged 18 to 29 who received the YFV17D yellow fever vaccine. This chain uses TRBV6-5 with TRBJ1-1; 7 nucleotides align to TRBD1. Specimen: PBMCs, collected on the day of the first yellow fever vaccination. The CDR3 DNA follows: TGTGCCAGCAGAAACAGGGACAGTATAGCTTTCTTT. This codes for CASRNRDSIAFF.